This TCR beta chain was captured by sequencing in a study of OX40 agonist ivuxolimab in advanced cancers. This clone showed up just once. What it binds is not known. General study findings and limits: Still undetermined is the antigen specificity of the expanded peripheral T cells. More expanded clones were found, on average, in CD8+ than in CD4+ T cells.

TCRdb's table, derived via immunoSEQ multiplex PCR, lists solely in-frame clones and lacks some. Of tens of thousands of clones detected, approximately 90% appear once; the ten largest clones hold roughly 0.72%. The V gene's germline CDR1 is SGHRS and CDR2 YFSETQ. V dropped 4 bases and J dropped 10 bases, with 12 bases sitting between them. The CDR3 consists of 13 residues. The rearrangement joins TRBV5-1 to TRBJ2-6; tentative D call: TRBD1 (6 bases). This sequence was found in an adult with an advanced solid tumor such as melanoma, head and neck, liver or kidney cancer. The sequencing used CD4+ or CD8+ T cells sorted from blood, collected in a trial of the OX40 agonist ivuxolimab. The CDR3 DNA is TGCGCCAGCAGCCGGAACAGGGATAACGTCCTGACTTTC. It encodes CASSRNRDNVLTF.